This is a list of T cell receptor beta chains from one sample in a study of cytomegalovirus exposure and HLA in healthy donors. Some clones are missing from TCRdb's copy, which holds only in-frame ones; the method was immunoSEQ multiplex PCR. The data contain 150,000 to 200,000 clones, around 81% of them seen just once; the ten biggest clones take up around 2%. Sequenced material: PBMCs. Receptor source: a man younger than 35 in good health and CMV-seronegative. Both conserved end residues are part of each CDR3. D genes are given only for firm matches. Clone size, where shown, is once, few, many, or a class for clones that have expanded.

D gene | J gene | clone size | V gene | CDR3 DNA | CDR3 protein
- | TRBJ1-1 | - | TRBV10-3 | TGTGCCACACGCCAGGGGATAGGATCTGAGGCGGCTTTCTTT | CATRQGIGSEAAFF
- | TRBJ1-1 | - | TRBV6-4 | TGTGCCAGCAGTGACTCGTCCAGGGGCACTGAAGCTTTCTTT | CASSDSSRGTEAFF
TRBD1 | TRBJ2-5 | once | TRBV29-1 | TGCAGCGTTGTAACAGGGGGTGGGGAGCAGTACTTC | CSVVTGGGEQYF
- | TRBJ1-5 | - | TRBV6-9 | TGTGCCACCCCCCTCCACCAAGCTGGGCCCCAGCATTTT | CATPLHQAGPQHF
- | TRBJ1-1 | once | TRBV5-1 | TGCGCCAACAGCTTGGGGAGGAGGGGTGGGCACACTGAAGCTTTCTTT | CANSLGRRGGHTEAFF
TRBD1 | TRBJ2-2 | - | TRBV6-5 | TGTGCCAGCAGTTGGGGGACAGGCCGGGGGACCGGGGAGCTGTTTTTT | CASSWGTGRGTGELFF
TRBD1 | TRBJ1-2 | - | TRBV7-2 | TGTGCCAGCAGCTTCATCCGGGACAGGGGTGACTATGGCTACACCTTC | CASSFIRDRGDYGYTF
TRBD2 | TRBJ2-7 | - | TRBV27 | TGTGCCAGCAGTTTAACCCTAGCGGGGTCCTACGAGCAGTACTTC | CASSLTLAGSYEQYF
- | TRBJ1-2 | - | TRBV28 | TGTGCCAGCAGTTTAGCAGGGTATGGCTACACCTTC | CASSLAGYGYTF
TRBD1 | TRBJ2-2 | - | TRBV15 | TGTGCCACCAGCAGAGATCAAGGGACAGCCAACACCGGGGAGCTGTTTTTT | CATSRDQGTANTGELFF
TRBD1 | TRBJ1-5 | - | TRBV5-8 | TGTGCCAGCAGCTTCGGACAGGCTAGCAATCAGCCCCAGCATTTT | CASSFGQASNQPQHF
- | TRBJ1-5 | - | TRBV2 | TGTGCCAGCAGTGAAAGGACAGTGGGCAATCAGCCCCAGCATTTT | CASSERTVGNQPQHF
TRBD2 | TRBJ2-5 | - | TRBV5-1 | TGCGCCAGCAGCTCGGGGACTAGCCAAGAGACCCAGTACTTC | CASSSGTSQETQYF
TRBD2 | TRBJ2-2 | - | TRBV7-7 | TGTGCTAGCAGCTTAGTGTCTAGCGGTTCTGGCGGGGAGCTGTTTTTT | CASSLVSSGSGGELFF
TRBD1 | TRBJ2-5 | - | TRBV30 | TGTGCCTGGAATCCGGGACAGGGGGGGGAGACCCAGTACTTC | CAWNPGQGGETQYF
- | TRBJ2-3 | - | TRBV19 | TGTGCCCCCTGGTCCCGGGGGGCAACCCGGCGAGACGCGTCGGGGACAGATACGCAGTATTTT | CAPWSRGATRRDASGTDTQYF
TRBD2 | TRBJ2-2 | - | TRBV19 | TGTGCCAGTAGTATACTAGCTAGCGGATCCACCGGGGAGCTGTTTTTT | CASSILASGSTGELFF
TRBD1 | TRBJ2-2 | - | TRBV5-1 | TGCGCCAGCAGCCGGGACAGGATCTATGGGGAGCTGTTTTTT | CASSRDRIYGELFF
- | TRBJ2-6 | once | TRBV29-1 | TGCAGCGTGACTGTCTCTGGGGCCAACGTCCTGACTTTC | CSVTVSGANVLTF
- | TRBJ2-5 | - | TRBV7-9 | TGTGCCAGCAGCAAAGTAGGGGGCCAAGAGACCCAGTACTTC | CASSKVGGQETQYF
- | TRBJ2-3 | - | TRBV27 | TGTGCCAGCAGTTTATGGCCGAGCGGGCTACGCACAGATACGCAGTATTTT | CASSLWPSGLRTDTQYF
- | TRBJ2-1 | - | TRBV18 | TGTGCCAGCTCACCCTCGTCTGTTCGGGATGGTGAGCAGTTCTTC | CASSPSSVRDGEQFF
- | TRBJ1-2 | - | TRBV7-2 | TGTGCCAGCAGCTTAAGGTCCAGGGGTTATGGCTACACCTTC | CASSLRSRGYGYTF
- | TRBJ2-3 | - | TRBV5-1 | TGCGCCAGCAGCTTGGGGCAGAGCACAGATACGCAGTATTTT | CASSLGQSTDTQYF
TRBD1 | TRBJ2-1 | - | TRBV19 | TGTGCCAGTAGTATCCGGGACAGGGGGCTATCTAGCTCCTACAATGAGCAGTTCTTC | CASSIRDRGLSSSYNEQFF
TRBD2 | TRBJ2-1 | - | TRBV7-6 | TGTGCCAGCAGCTACGAGGGACTAGCGGGGTTCAATGAGCAGTTCTTC | CASSYEGLAGFNEQFF
- | TRBJ2-3 | - | TRBV19 | TGTGCCAGTAGTACTCCGGGACAACGCCCAGATACGCAGTATTTT | CASSTPGQRPDTQYF
- | TRBJ1-2 | - | TRBV28 | TGTGCCAGCAGTTTTGCGGATAGGAGGACGTGGGGCTACACCTTC | CASSFADRRTWGYTF
TRBD2 | TRBJ2-1 | once | TRBV7-9 | TGTGCCAGCAGCTTACTGGGGGAGGGGTCCTACAATGAGCAGTTCTTC | CASSLLGEGSYNEQFF
TRBD1 | TRBJ2-5 | - | TRBV5-1 | TGCGCCAGCAGCAAGACAGGGGGCTCGGAGACCCAGTACTTC | CASSKTGGSETQYF
TRBD1 | TRBJ2-3 | - | TRBV12-5 | TGTGCTAGTGGTTTGGTACTTCCAGTCCCGGGACAGGACACAGATACGCAGTATTTT | CASGLVLPVPGQDTDTQYF
- | TRBJ1-2 | - | TRBV19 | TGTGCCAGTAGCCCTCTCCCTAACTATGGCTACACCTTC | CASSPLPNYGYTF
- | TRBJ1-5 | - | TRBV6-1 | TGTGCCAGCGGGGGGGGTCAGCCCCAGCATTTT | CASGGGQPQHF
TRBD2 | TRBJ2-1 | - | TRBV12-5 | TGTGCTAGTGGTTTGGCCTCAGCGGGGGCCCTTTGGGGTAATGAGCAGTTCTTC | CASGLASAGALWGNEQFF
- | TRBJ1-5 | - | TRBV25-1 | TGTGCCAGCACAAAGAGCGGAGCCGATCAGCCCCAGCATTTT | CASTKSGADQPQHF
- | TRBJ2-1 | - | TRBV11-2 | TGTGCCAGCAGTCCAAGGAGGGGTACAACCTACAATGAGCAGTTCTTC | CASSPRRGTTYNEQFF
TRBD1 | TRBJ2-1 | - | TRBV19 | TGTGCCAGTACCCGGGACAGGGGATACAATGAGCAGTTCTTC | CASTRDRGYNEQFF
- | TRBJ2-4 | - | TRBV10-1 | TGCGCCAGCAGTGAGTGGAGGCCCGAGGACATTCAGTACTTC | CASSEWRPEDIQYF
- | TRBJ2-6 | - | TRBV4-3 | TGCGCCAGCAGCCAACAACAGGGGGCCAACGTCCTGACTTTC | CASSQQQGANVLTF
- | TRBJ2-3 | - | TRBV9 | TGTGCCAGCAGCGCTACTAGTTTTAGCACAGATACGCAGTATTTT | CASSATSFSTDTQYF
TRBD2 | TRBJ2-2 | - | TRBV7-3 | TGTGCCAGCAGCAAAGGACTAGCGGGAGCGAACACCGGGGAGCTGTTTTTT | CASSKGLAGANTGELFF
TRBD2 | TRBJ2-7 | - | TRBV30 | TGTGCCTGGTCCACTAGCGGGAATTTCTACGAGCAGTACTTC | CAWSTSGNFYEQYF
TRBD2 | TRBJ2-1 | - | TRBV5-1 | TGCGCCAGCAGCTCCCCCCTAGCGGGTAACTACAATGAGCAGTTCTTC | CASSSPLAGNYNEQFF
- | TRBJ1-1 | - | TRBV9 | TGTGCCAGCAGTAGAGGAGGGTCCATGAACACTGAAGCTTTCTTT | CASSRGGSMNTEAFF
TRBD1 | TRBJ2-6 | - | TRBV27 | TGTGCCAGCACAGGGGGCTCTGGGGCCAACGTCCTGACTTTC | CASTGGSGANVLTF
TRBD1 | TRBJ1-2 | - | TRBV25-1 | TGTGCCAGCAGTGAATTTGGCGATACAGGGGAACTCCGCGGCTACACCTTC | CASSEFGDTGELRGYTF
- | TRBJ2-7 | - | TRBV7-9 | TGTGCCAGCAGCTTAGGCAGCTACGAGCAGTACTTC | CASSLGSYEQYF
- | TRBJ2-7 | - | TRBV4-1 | TGCGCCAGCAGCCAAGATCCGACAGCCTGGGAGCAGTACTTC | CASSQDPTAWEQYF
TRBD2 | TRBJ2-1 | - | TRBV19 | TGTGCCAGTGCCGTCGAGGGACTAGCGGGAAGCTCCTACAATGAGCAGTTCTTC | CASAVEGLAGSSYNEQFF
TRBD2 | TRBJ2-3 | few | TRBV7-9 | TGTGCCAGCAGCTTAGTGCTAGCGGGGGCCACAGATACGCAGTATTTT | CASSLVLAGATDTQYF
TRBD2 | TRBJ2-7 | - | TRBV27 | TGTGCCAGCAGTCACCCCGGGACTAGCGGGAGCTACGAGCAGTACTTC | CASSHPGTSGSYEQYF
- | TRBJ1-2 | - | TRBV5-4 | TGTGCCAGCAGCTTGGGGGTGACAGATAACTATGGCTACACCTTC | CASSLGVTDNYGYTF